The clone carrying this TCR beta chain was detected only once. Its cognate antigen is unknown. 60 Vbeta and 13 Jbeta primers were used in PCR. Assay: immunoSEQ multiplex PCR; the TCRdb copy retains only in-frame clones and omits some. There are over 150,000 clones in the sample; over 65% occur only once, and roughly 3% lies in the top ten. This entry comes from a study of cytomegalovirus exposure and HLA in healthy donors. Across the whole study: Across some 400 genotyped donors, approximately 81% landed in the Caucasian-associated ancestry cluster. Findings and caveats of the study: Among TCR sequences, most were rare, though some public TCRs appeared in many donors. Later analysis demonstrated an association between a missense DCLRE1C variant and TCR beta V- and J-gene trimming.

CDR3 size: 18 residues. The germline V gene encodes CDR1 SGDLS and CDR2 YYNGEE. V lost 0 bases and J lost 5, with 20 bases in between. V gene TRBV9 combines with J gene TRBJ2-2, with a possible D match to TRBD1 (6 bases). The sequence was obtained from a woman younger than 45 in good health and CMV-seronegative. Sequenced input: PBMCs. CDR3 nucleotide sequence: TGTGCCAGCAGCGTAGCGGCAGGTTTCACCCAGGGGACCGGGGAGCTGTTTTTT. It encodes CASSVAAGFTQGTGELFF.